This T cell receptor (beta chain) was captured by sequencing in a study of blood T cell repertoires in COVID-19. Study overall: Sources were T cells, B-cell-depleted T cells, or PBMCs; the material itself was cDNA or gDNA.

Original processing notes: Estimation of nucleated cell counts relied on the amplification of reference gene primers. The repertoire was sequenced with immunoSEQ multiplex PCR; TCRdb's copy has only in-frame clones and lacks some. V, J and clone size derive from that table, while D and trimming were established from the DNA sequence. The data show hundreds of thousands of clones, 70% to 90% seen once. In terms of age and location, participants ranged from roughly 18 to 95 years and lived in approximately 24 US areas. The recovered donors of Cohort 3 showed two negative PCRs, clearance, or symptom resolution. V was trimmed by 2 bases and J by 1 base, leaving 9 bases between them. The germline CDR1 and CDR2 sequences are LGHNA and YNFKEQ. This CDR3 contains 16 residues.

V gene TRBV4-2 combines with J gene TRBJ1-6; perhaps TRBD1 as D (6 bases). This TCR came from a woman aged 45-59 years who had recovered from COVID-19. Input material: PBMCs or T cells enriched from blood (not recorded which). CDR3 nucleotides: TGTGCCAGCAGCCAATACAGGGCTTCCTATAATTCACCCCTCCACTTT. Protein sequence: CASSQYRASYNSPLHF.